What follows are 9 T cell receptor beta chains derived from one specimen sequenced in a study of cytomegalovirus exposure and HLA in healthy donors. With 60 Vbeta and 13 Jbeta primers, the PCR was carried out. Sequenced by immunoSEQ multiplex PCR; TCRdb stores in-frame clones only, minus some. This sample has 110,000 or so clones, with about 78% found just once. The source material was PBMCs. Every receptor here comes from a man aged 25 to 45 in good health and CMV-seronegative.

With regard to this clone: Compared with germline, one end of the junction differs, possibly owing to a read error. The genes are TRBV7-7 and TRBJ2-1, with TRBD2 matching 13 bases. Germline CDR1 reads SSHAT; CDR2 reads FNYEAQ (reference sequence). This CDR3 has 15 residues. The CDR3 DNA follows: TGTGCCAGCAGCCAGGGACTAGCGGGGTACAATGAGCAGCTCTTC. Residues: CASSQGLAGYNEQLF.

This CDR3 reads CASSEGRGYGYTF. Here the CDR3 DNA reads TGTGCCAGCAGTGAAGGCAGGGGCTATGGCTACACCTTC. The genes are TRBV6-1 and TRBJ1-2; TRBD1 might be the D (6 bases). Deletions cut 1 base from V and 4 bases from J, with 7 bases between. The CDR3 consists of 13 residues. The germline gives CDR1 MNHNS, CDR2 SASEGT.

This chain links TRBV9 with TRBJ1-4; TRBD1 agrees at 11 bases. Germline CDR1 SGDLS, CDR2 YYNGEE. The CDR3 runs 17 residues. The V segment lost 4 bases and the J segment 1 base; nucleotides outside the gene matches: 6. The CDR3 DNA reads TGTGCCAGCAGCCGGACAGGGGGCGCGGTAACTAATGAAAAACTGTTTTTT. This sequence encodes CASSRTGGAVTNEKLFF.

CDR3 protein: CASSPKAGQGAREQFF. Written as DNA, the CDR3 is TGTGCCAGCAGCCCGAAAGCGGGACAGGGGGCCCGGGAGCAGTTCTTC. The chain is built from TRBV9 and TRBJ2-1; 12 bases match TRBD1. Germline-derived CDR1 and CDR2 are SGDLS and YYNGEE. The CDR3 loop spans 16 amino acids. Trimming at V came to 4 bases and at J to 10 bases, leaving 12 bases not matched to a gene.

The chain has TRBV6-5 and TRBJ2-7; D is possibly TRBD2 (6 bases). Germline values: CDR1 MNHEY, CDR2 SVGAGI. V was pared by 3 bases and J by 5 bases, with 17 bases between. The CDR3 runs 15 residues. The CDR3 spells CASSYLYGSPHEQYF. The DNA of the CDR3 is TGTGCCAGCAGTTATCTGTACGGGAGCCCCCACGAGCAGTACTTC.

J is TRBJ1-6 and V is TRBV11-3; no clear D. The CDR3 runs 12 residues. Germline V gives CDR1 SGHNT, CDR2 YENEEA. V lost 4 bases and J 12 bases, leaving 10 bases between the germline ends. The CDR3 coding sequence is TGTGCCAGCAGCTCACCCGGGGAACCCCTCCACTTT. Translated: CASSSPGEPLHF.

In nucleotides, the CDR3 is TGTGCCAGCAGTTTGGCGGGAACCGGGGAGCTGTTTTTT. It specifies CASSLAGTGELFF. The chain recombines TRBV28 with TRBJ2-2; maybe TRBD2 (6 bases). The germline V and J ends were trimmed by 3 bases and 5 bases, with 7 bases remaining between them. In germline, CDR1 is MDHEN, CDR2 SYDVKM. CDR3 size: 13 residues.

The CDR3 DNA reads TGTGCCAGCAGAGTAAGGGGGCGCGACACTGAAGCTTTCTTT. Translated, it gives CASRVRGRDTEAFF. J is TRBJ1-1 and V is TRBV6-5; 7 bases match TRBD1. This CDR3 comprises 14 residues. The V segment lost 6 bases and the J segment 3 bases; nucleotides outside the gene matches: 7. Germline CDR1 and CDR2: MNHEY and SVGAGI.

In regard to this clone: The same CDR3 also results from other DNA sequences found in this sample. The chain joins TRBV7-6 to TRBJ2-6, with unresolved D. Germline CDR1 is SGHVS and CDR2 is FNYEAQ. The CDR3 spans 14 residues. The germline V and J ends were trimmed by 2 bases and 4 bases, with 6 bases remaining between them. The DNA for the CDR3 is TGTGCCAGCAGCTTATCGTCGGGGGCCAACGTCCTGACTTTC. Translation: CASSLSSGANVLTF.